One and the same sample provided the 24 T cell receptor beta chains below, sequenced in a study of human T cells and chemical hapten exposure. Sample time point: patch test 2, 6 weeks after DPC sensitization. Noted treatment: therapeutic diphenylcyclopropenone sensitization with weekly scalp DPC. TCRdb passed the RACE reads through MiXCR, listing each CDR3 protein once. The data contain 95,000 or so distinct CDR3 sequences, around 10% of them singletons. This specimen consisted of whole blood, obtained in connection with sensitization to the hapten diphenylcyclopropenone (DPC). The origin of the receptors is a woman in her 40s with alopecia areata. Some clones in this sample may be carry-over from other donors' samples.

This clonotype was detected a few times. The rearrangement links TRBV7-2 to TRBJ2-3; D is ambiguous. The CDR3 loop spans 14 amino acids. Germline V gives CDR1 SGHTA, CDR2 FQGNSA. V gave up 5 bases and J gave up 3 bases, with 12 bases separating them. The CDR3 DNA reads as TGTGCCAGCAGCCCCCGGGTGGTGACAGATACGCAGTATTTT. Protein product: CASSPRVVTDTQYF.

The CDR3 spells CASSRSPGTGNTEAFF. CDR3 in DNA: TGTGCCAGCAGTAGATCTCCCGGGACAGGTAACACTGAAGCTTTCTTT. J is TRBJ1-1 and V is TRBV6-5; 8 bases map to TRBD1. Germline V gene sequence: CDR1 MNHEY, CDR2 SVGAGI. The V and J ends lost 5 bases and 2 bases, in that order; junction bases with no gene match: 10. The length of the CDR3 is 16 residues.

This clonotype has just a few counts. The CDR3 DNA follows: TGTGCCAGCAGCTTAGGGGGGACAGGGCCTAACTATGGCTACACCTTC. Translated: CASSLGGTGPNYGYTF. V and J are TRBV7-6 and TRBJ1-2; 9 nucleotides align to TRBD1. Germline assignment: CDR1 SGHVS and CDR2 FNYEAQ. The CDR3 loop spans 16 amino acids. Trimming cost V 1 base and J 0 bases; bases outside gene matches: 3. Full variable domain (remainder filled in from reference TRBV7-6 and TRBJ1-2): GAGVSQSPRYKVTKRGQDVALRCDPISGHVSLYWYRQALGQGPEFLTYFNYEAQQDKSGLPNDRFSAERPEGSISTLTIQRTEQRDSAMYRCASSLGGTGPNYGYTFGSGTRLTVV.

This clonotype has more than one count but fewer than ten. The chain couples TRBV30 to TRBJ2-3; D remains ambiguous. Trimming took off 4 bases at V and 5 bases at J, with 16 bases between the two ends. This CDR3 has 14 residues. The V gene's germline CDR1 is GTSNPN and CDR2 SVGIG (reference sequence). The CDR3 DNA follows: TGTGCCTGGACCCGTCTCCGCTCGCAAGATACGCAGTATTTT. It is translated as CAWTRLRSQDTQYF.

The chain is built from TRBV4-3 and TRBJ1-1; D ambiguous. Germline V lookup: CDR1 LGHNA, CDR2 YSLEER. The CDR3 runs to 15 residues. Trimming took 0 bases from V and 5 from J, leaving 13 bases between them. CDR3 nucleotides: TGCGCCAGCAGCCAAGATCATATCCCGGCAACTGAAGCTTTCTTT. It encodes CASSQDHIPATEAFF.

This clonotype was recorded many times. The chain is built from TRBV7-2 and TRBJ1-2; the D gene is possibly TRBD1 (6 bases). The germline V gene has CDR1 SGHTA and CDR2 FQGNSA. The CDR3 extends over 15 amino acids. V was shortened by 10 bases and J by 6 bases, with 24 bases between the two germline ends. In nucleotides, the CDR3 is TGTGCCACCTTAAGGCGGGGGGCGGTAGACGATGGCTACACCTTC. This sequence encodes CATLRRGAVDDGYTF.

This clonotype was counted only a few times. The chain combines TRBV29-1 with TRBJ2-5; 7 bases agree with TRBD1. The V gene's germline CDR1 is SQVTM and CDR2 ANQGSEA. The CDR3 consists of 11 residues. This chain's CDR3 is CTGTASETQYF. The CDR3 DNA reads as TGCACCGGGACAGCGTCAGAGACCCAGTACTTC.

This clonotype was counted many times. The chain is built from TRBV10-3 and TRBJ1-4; TRBD1 matches 11 bases. In germline, CDR1 is ENHRY, CDR2 SYGVKD. CDR3 length equals 16 residues. V lost 3 bases to trimming and J lost 8 bases; unmatched junction nucleotides: 8. CDR3 amino acids: CAISDRRTGGAEKLFF. CDR3 sequence (DNA): TGTGCCATCAGTGATAGACGGACAGGGGGCGCGGAAAAACTGTTTTTT.

This clonotype was observed at least ten times. The chain recombines TRBV2 with TRBJ2-2; D is perhaps TRBD1 (5 bases). Germline CDR1 reads SNHLY; CDR2 reads FYNNEI. This CDR3 has 14 amino acids. Trimming took 6 bases from V and 4 from J, leaving 12 bases between them. CDR3 protein: CASSQGEATGELFF. DNA of the CDR3: TGTGCCAGCAGCCAGGGCGAGGCCACCGGGGAGCTGTTTTTT.

In this sample, this clonotype turned up many times. V and J are TRBV12-3 or TRBV12-4 and TRBJ1-6, with D uncertain. The CDR3 consists of 15 residues. Trimming stripped 8 bases from V and 6 bases from J, with 17 bases between. CDR3 in amino acids: CASRRGSLGNSPLHF. DNA for the CDR3: TGTGCCAGCCGAAGAGGGTCCTTGGGTAATTCACCCCTCCACTTT.

This clonotype has just one count. The chain employs TRBV11-2 and TRBJ2-7; TRBD1 agrees at 7 bases. The CDR3 is 16 residues long. CDR1 SGHAT and CDR2 FQNNGV come from the germline V gene. V shed 0 bases, J shed 2 bases, and the junction held 7 bases outside the gene matches. CDR3 sequence (DNA): TGTGCCAGCAGCTTAGATTTAGGGACAGTTACCTACGAGCAGTACTTC. Its protein is CASSLDLGTVTYEQYF.

This clonotype was observed at least ten times. The J gene is TRBJ2-2, the V gene TRBV10-2; 10 positions agree with TRBD2. V dropped 9 bases and J dropped 5; count of bases not matched to a gene: 6. The CDR3 runs to 14 residues. Germline V gene data show CDR1 as WSHSY and CDR2 as SAAADI. CDR3 DNA: TGCGCCAGTGCAAGCGGGAGGGAAACCGGGGAGCTGTTTTTT. The encoded protein is CASASGRETGELFF.

The chain uses TRBV2 and TRBJ1-1; tentatively, D is TRBD1 (6 bases). Germline loops: CDR1 SNHLY, CDR2 FYNNEI. The germline V and J ends were trimmed by 6 bases and 0 bases, with 11 bases remaining between them. The CDR3 is 14 amino acids. The CDR3 bases are TGTGCCAGCAGGCGGGACAAGATGAACACTGAAGCTTTCTTT. Residues: CASRRDKMNTEAFF.

A few counts support this clonotype. V is TRBV7-3 and J is TRBJ1-2; D is perhaps TRBD1 (6 bases). The CDR3 consists of 15 residues. Trimming pared 2 bases from V and 2 bases from J, leaving 12 bases between. Germline V gene lookup returns CDR1 SGHTA and CDR2 FQGTGA. The CDR3 loop reads CASSLSGQTNYGYTF. The CDR3 DNA reads as TGTGCCAGCAGCTTATCGGGACAAACAAACTATGGCTACACCTTC.

The chain joins TRBV10-3 to TRBJ1-1; D gene uncertain. Trimming stripped 0 bases from V and 4 bases from J, with 12 bases between. The CDR3 runs to 15 residues. Looked up from germline, CDR1 is ENHRY and CDR2 is SYGVKD. This chain's CDR3 is CAISESGAGSTEAFF. The DNA of the CDR3 is TGTGCCATCAGTGAGTCAGGAGCAGGAAGCACTGAAGCTTTCTTT.

The chain has TRBV7-2 and TRBJ2-6; perhaps TRBD2 as D (6 bases). CDR3 length equals 17 residues. The germline V gene encodes CDR1 SGHTA and CDR2 FQGNSA. V was pared by 1 base and J by 2 bases, with 12 bases between. CDR3 coding DNA: TGTGCCAGCAGCTTAGAGGGTGGCGGGGCTGGGGCCAACGTCCTGACTTTC. Its translation: CASSLEGGGAGANVLTF. The whole variable domain, filled in from reference TRBV7-2 and TRBJ2-6, reads GAGVSQSPSNKVTEKGKDVELRCDPISGHTALYWYRQSLGQGLEFLIYFQGNSAPDKSGLPSDRFSAERTGGSVSTLTIQRTQQEDSAVYLCASSLEGGGAGANVLTFGAGSRLTVL.

This clonotype was observed many times. This chain connects TRBV6-2 or TRBV6-3 to TRBJ2-7, with a tentative D call TRBD2 (5 bases). The CDR3 spans 13 residues. V dropped 6 bases and J dropped 2 bases, with 11 bases sitting between them. The germline V gene has CDR1 MNHEY and CDR2 SVGEGT. Written as DNA, the CDR3 is TGTGCCAGCAGCCAAAGCGGCACCTACGAGCAGTACTTC. Translated, it gives CASSQSGTYEQYF.

The chain's CDR3 is CASSLTSGVTDTQYF. The CDR3 coding sequence is TGTGCCAGCAGCTTAACTAGCGGGGTCACAGATACGCAGTATTTT. The chain combines TRBV7-3 with TRBJ2-3; 8 nucleotides match TRBD2. CDR1 and CDR2 (germline): SGHTA, FQGTGA. This CDR3 is 15 amino acids long. The trim removed 0 bases at V and 2 bases at J, leaving 1 base unmatched.

The CDR3: CASRPRSYEQYF. CDR3 DNA: TGTGCCAGCCGTCCTCGCTCCTACGAGCAGTACTTC. J is TRBJ2-7 and V is TRBV6-2 or TRBV6-3; no definite D call. The CDR3 spans 12 residues. CDR1 is MNHEY, CDR2 SVGEGT, per germline. Between the trimmed V and J ends, which lost 8 bases and 0 bases, there was a span of 8 bases.

This clonotype has only a few counts. CDR3 DNA sequence: TGTGCCAGCAGTGGGGGGACAGGCGCCTACGAGCAGTACTTC. Its translation: CASSGGTGAYEQYF. The gene calls are TRBV2 and TRBJ2-7; 8 nucleotides line up with TRBD1. CDR1 and CDR2 from the germline V gene are SNHLY and FYNNEI. Trimming at V came to 4 bases and at J to 2 bases, leaving 4 bases not matched to a gene. The length of the CDR3 is 14 residues.

This clonotype occurred a few times. This chain connects TRBV20-1 to TRBJ1-1; D gene ambiguous. Deletions cut 3 bases from V and 0 bases from J, with 8 bases between. Germline loops: CDR1 DFQATT, CDR2 SNEGSKA (reference sequence). The CDR3 contains 13 residues. CDR3 sequence (DNA): TGCAGTGCTAGGGGCAGTATGAACACTGAAGCTTTCTTT. Translating gives CSARGSMNTEAFF.

Only a few counts were recorded for this clonotype. CDR3 amino acids: CASSQEAPFSGQRGIDTQYF. CDR3 coding DNA: TGCGCCAGCAGCCAAGAGGCGCCTTTCTCGGGACAGAGGGGAATAGATACGCAGTATTTT. The chain recombines TRBV4-3 with TRBJ2-3; TRBD1 matches 7 bases. Germline V gene data show CDR1 as LGHNA and CDR2 as YSLEER. CDR3 length: 20 residues. V lost 0 bases and J lost 5; bases outside the gene matches: 20.

This clonotype was seen a few times. The chain is built from TRBV29-1 and TRBJ2-2, with 7 bases that match TRBD2. This CDR3 is built from 14 residues. The germline gives CDR1 SQVTM, CDR2 ANQGSEA. Germline trimming cut 6 bases from V and 6 bases from J; bases unmatched to any gene: 10. DNA of the CDR3: TGCAGCGTCATCCGGGACGGGGGGTCCGGGGAGCTGTTTTTT. Protein sequence: CSVIRDGGSGELFF.

This chain connects TRBV20-1 to TRBJ1-5; maybe TRBD1 (6 bases). Germline CDR1 DFQATT, CDR2 SNEGSKA (reference sequence). The V and J ends lost 0 bases and 6 bases respectively, with 12 bases between them. This CDR3 region has 14 residues. The CDR3 spells CSARDPGGGQPQHF. CDR3 nucleotide sequence: TGCAGTGCTAGAGATCCCGGAGGGGGTCAGCCCCAGCATTTT.